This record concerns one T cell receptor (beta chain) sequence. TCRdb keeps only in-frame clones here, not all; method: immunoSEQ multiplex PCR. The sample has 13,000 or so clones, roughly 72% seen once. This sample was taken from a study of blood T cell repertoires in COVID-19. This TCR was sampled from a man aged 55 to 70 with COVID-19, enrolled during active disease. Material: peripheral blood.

CDR3 nucleotide sequence: TGTGCCAGCAGCAACCAGGGACTAGACGGTGAGCAGTTCTTC. Its protein product is CASSNQGLDGEQFF. The chain links TRBV7-3 to TRBJ2-1; 8 positions match TRBD2. CDR1 is SGHTA, CDR2 FQGTGA, per germline. J lost 9 bases, V lost 5 bases, and 9 bases had no gene match. This CDR3 has 14 amino acids.